These T cell receptor beta chains were read from a single sample in a study of OX40 agonist ivuxolimab in advanced cancers. Libraries were prepared by immunoSEQ multiplex PCR; TCRdb keeps only in-frame clonotypes and omits some of them. The sample holds more than 35,000 clones, around 84% seen once. The sequences come from CD4+ or CD8+ T cells sorted from blood, collected in a trial of the OX40 agonist ivuxolimab. Source of these receptors: an adult with an advanced solid tumor such as melanoma, head and neck, liver or kidney cancer. CDR3s include the opening cysteine and the closing phenylalanine or tryptophan. Fields, in order: V gene, CDR3 protein.

>TRBV9
CASSLGLRNEQFF
>TRBV10-3
CAISEWSNEKLFF
>TRBV6-5
CASRTGPYGYTF
>TRBV2
CASGGTGSYEQYF
>TRBV5-5
CASSYSGWTGRSGTGELFF
>TRBV4-1
CASSQDGGQGSTNEKLFF
>TRBV5-1
CASSLAAGPSNSPLHF
>TRBV7-9
CASSLGLAGVGDTQYF
>TRBV5-4
CASSLAPSGSYEQYF
>TRBV9
CASSKGPLTGETQYF
>TRBV6-6
CASRAPDQPQHF
>TRBV6-6
CASSSPDIDRRGQYF
>TRBV29-1
CSVGPSGGGDTQYF
>TRBV27
CASSPSNAATDTQYF
>TRBV19
CASSIAASGSRDTQYF
>TRBV30
CAWSVGGSDQPQHF
>TRBV2
CASSVRQSNTEAFF
>TRBV12-5
CASGLVVDFDTGTSGRLGQFF
>TRBV2
CASGEDVRETQYF
>TRBV4-1
CASSQDWRDTNEKLFF
>TRBV28
CASSIRDPFSGNTIYF
>TRBV10-3
CAISQTGYNEQFF
>TRBV6-1
CASTRTGWDNEQFF
>TRBV19
CASSPPGGNTIYF
>TRBV9
CASSRQRDTQYF
>TRBV10-2
CASNDRVTDTQYF
>TRBV18
CASSQQSTDTQYF
>TRBV5-1
CASSLTDRGTQYF
>TRBV28
CASSLGGTRGEQFF
>TRBV19
CASSIETGGADGYTF
>TRBV14
CASSLTGQGAYEQYF
>TRBV14
CASSQGTSFLDTQYF
>TRBV6-6
CASMLGQGPYEQYF
>TRBV7-9
CASSLSAGTREQYF
>TRBV18
CASTSSGRNTEAFF
>TRBV7-9
CASSPNSGIRADTQYF
>TRBV5-1
CASSFGATSYEQYF
>TRBV18
CASSPGLAAYNEQFF
>TRBV13
CASSGGLEYEQYF
>TRBV19
CASSTGATNEKLFF
>TRBV6-1
CASSRSGVYNEQFF
>TRBV28
CASSLAPSSYEQYF
>TRBV6-5
CASSPHNTEAFF
>TRBV6-6
CASSYASGEETQYF
>TRBV14
CASSPSWAAGPSSYNEQFF
>TRBV7-8
CASSLVTGPYEQYF